This T cell receptor (beta chain) was identified in a study of cytotoxic CD8 clonotypes in ibrutinib-treated CLL. Germline V CDR1 and CDR2: MNHEY, SVGAGI. This CDR3 comprises 16 residues. The J segment lost 1 base and the V segment lost 4 bases, leaving 8 bases of the junction unmatched. A single count supports this clone. Sequenced by immunoSEQ multiplex PCR; TCRdb stores in-frame clones only, minus some. The top ten hold about 22% of the sample, which has more than 85,000 clones, 70% to 80% seen once. This chain connects TRBV6-5 to TRBJ2-7; 9 nucleotides match TRBD1. The sequenced sample was PBMCs, obtained after 24 months of ibrutinib treatment. The sequence derives from a human donor with chronic lymphocytic leukemia. CDR3 DNA: TGTGCCAGCAGTTTCCGGGACAGGGATTTTTCCTACGAGCAGTACTTC. Its translation is CASSFRDRDFSYEQYF.